This paragraph covers one T cell receptor beta chain sequence. Its antigen is unidentified. The PCR employed 60 Vbeta primers together with 13 Jbeta primers. Clones were read by immunoSEQ multiplex PCR, and TCRdb kept only the in-frame ones, dropping some. Of some 220,000 clones in the sample, 77% were seen once. The data stem from a study of cytomegalovirus exposure and HLA in healthy donors. Looking at the study overall: In a previous analysis, 120 million or so unique TCR beta sequences were found from 150 million to 200 million T cells. In terms of ancestry, the Caucasian-associated cluster contained around 79% of the 300 to 400 genotyped donors.

The study's findings and limits: A later analysis reportedly identified an Asian-associated ancestry cluster as carrying fewer N-insertions than the roughly 720-donor mean. One variant, a missense change in DCLRE1C, was linked in a later analysis to TCR beta V- and J-gene trimming.

Germline V gene lookup returns CDR1 KGHSH and CDR2 LQKENI. The V end was cut by 4 bases, the J end by 3 bases, with 18 bases between. This CDR3 region has 16 residues. The V gene is TRBV18, the J gene TRBJ1-1; D is possibly TRBD1 (5 bases). The material sequenced was PBMCs. This receptor was taken from a woman between 55 and 75 years old in good health and CMV-seropositive. The CDR3, as DNA: TGTGCCAGCTCACTATTCGTGGGGGGAGGTTACACTGAAGCTTTCTTT. Translated, it gives CASSLFVGGGYTEAFF. The variable domain in full, completed from reference TRBV18 and TRBJ1-1, reads NAGVMQNPRHLVRRRGQEARLRCSPMKGHSHVYWYRQLPEEGLKFMVYLQKENIIDESGMPKERFSAEFPKEGPSILRIQQVVRGDSAAYFCASSLFVGGGYTEAFFGQGTRLTVV.